The 3 T cell receptor beta chains in this list originate from one sample, sequenced in a study of human T cells and chemical hapten exposure. In TCRdb, the RACE reads were re-called with MiXCR into one record per CDR3 protein. In the table there are around 150,000 distinct CDR3 sequences, roughly 15% of which are singletons. Time point in this sample: patch test 1, 2 weeks after DPC sensitization. The treatment denotes: therapeutic diphenylcyclopropenone sensitization with weekly scalp DPC. The starting material was whole blood, obtained in connection with sensitization to the hapten diphenylcyclopropenone (DPC). The receptors come from a woman aged 25 to 39 with alopecia areata. Some clones in this sample may be carry-over from other donors' samples.

CDR3 protein: CASIRPNSNQPQHF. The CDR3, as DNA: TGTGCCAGCATAAGACCAAATAGCAATCAGCCCCAGCATTTT. The chain employs TRBV28 and TRBJ1-5; unclear D gene. V was trimmed by 7 bases and J by 0 bases, leaving 10 bases between them. The germline gives CDR1 MDHEN, CDR2 SYDVKM. The CDR3 has 14 residues.

A few counts support this clonotype. The DNA for the CDR3 is TGCAGTGCTAGGGGACTCTCAGTCGGGTACAATGAGCAGTTCTTC. Encoded protein: CSARGLSVGYNEQFF. J is TRBJ2-1 and V is TRBV20-1; TRBD2 is a possible D gene (6 bases). Germline lookup yields CDR1 DFQATT and CDR2 SNEGSKA (reference sequence). Trimming left V 3 bases short and J 4 bases short, with 16 bases between. The CDR3 is 15 residues long.

For the CDR3, the DNA is TGTGCCAGCACCGAGGCAGCCAGAAATTCACCCCTCCACTTT. This gives the protein CASTEAARNSPLHF. The V gene is TRBV7-2, the J gene TRBJ1-6; D is unresolved. Per the germline V gene, CDR1 is SGHTA and CDR2 is FQGNSA. The CDR3 covers 14 residues. Trimming removed 7 bases from V and 7 bases from J, with 14 bases in between.